The T cell receptor beta chain under discussion was sequenced for a study of Tregs in tolerant kidney transplant recipients. V lost 0 bases and J 6 bases, leaving 18 bases between the germline ends. The CDR3 runs 17 residues. The germline CDR1 and CDR2 sequences are LGHNA and YSLEER. Study observations and caveats: Biological reproducibility was not directly addressed in this study. Findings come from small patient numbers and require larger validation.

Unstimulated regulatory T cells (CD4+CD25+CD127-), CD4+CD25- non-regulatory cells, CD4 and CD8 cells were FACS-sorted from thawed PBMCs. A word on this clone: Its target is not known.

TCRdb's copy holds only in-frame clones and misses some; the assay was immunoSEQ multiplex PCR. Among about 110,000 clones, around 90% were seen once, and the ten largest hold roughly 0.31%. Sequencing used CD4+ T cells from blood, obtained before the transplant. The chain has TRBV4-3 and TRBJ2-4; maybe TRBD2 (6 bases). This sequence originates from a human donor who received a combined kidney and bone marrow transplant. The DNA of the CDR3 is TGCGCCAGCAGCCAAGATCTTGGGGGAGGAGGTAGAAACATTCAGTACTTC. Translating it yields CASSQDLGGGGRNIQYF.